The sequence of this T cell receptor (beta chain) was determined in a study of graft-versus-host responses after intestinal transplantation. Study-level information: Grafts were multivisceral, liver-intestinal, or isolated intestinal. For two to four years after anti-thymocyte globulin induction, all recipients took tacrolimus and steroids.

TCRdb keeps only in-frame clones here, not all; method: immunoSEQ multiplex PCR. Here the sample spans 75,000 to 95,000 clones, around 90% being singletons. This clone was counted once. As yet, its antigen is unknown. The CDR3 runs to 16 residues. The germline V and J ends were trimmed by 0 bases and 5 bases, with 16 bases remaining between them. CDR1 is LGHNT, CDR2 FRNRAP, per germline. Sample: unstimulated CD4+ T cells sorted from spleen or lymph node cells, taken before transplant. This rearrangement joins TRBV12-5 to TRBJ1-1; TRBD1 might be the D (5 bases). The receptor comes from a human donor who was the organ donor for an intestinal transplant. CDR3 residues: CASGLVRGGGGTEAFF. CDR3 DNA sequence: TGTGCTAGTGGTTTGGTACGGGGGGGTGGGGGTACTGAAGCTTTCTTT.